A selection of T cell receptor beta chains follows, all from one sample in a study of T cells in Graves' hyperthyroidism and ophthalmopathy. TCRdb independently ran MiXCR on the multiplex PCR reads; one entry per CDR3 protein. Of approximately 34,000 distinct CDR3 sequences in the sample, around 52% were seen once. The sample consisted of blood. These receptors were obtained from a middle-aged woman with Graves' ophthalmopathy. The CDR3 runs from the conserved cysteine through the conserved F or W. Each record gives: CDR3 protein, CDR3 DNA, CDR3 length, clone size, V gene, J gene, D gene. D genes are given only for firm matches. The size field is filled for only some rows; it gives once, few, many or a size class.

CASSFTDRPNYGYTF,TGTGCCAGCAGCTTTACCGACAGGCCTAACTATGGCTACACCTTC,15,NA,TRBV5-6,TRBJ1-2,NA
CASRPRDRGSEQYF,TGTGCCAGCAGGCCTCGGGACAGGGGATCAGAGCAGTACTTC,14,NA,TRBV6-2/TRBV6-3,TRBJ2-7,TRBD1
CASNLSWMTEAFF,TGTGCCAGCAACCTTAGTTGGATGACTGAAGCTTTCTTT,13,medium-sized,TRBV7-2,TRBJ1-1,NA
CSASDTGAAGRAGETQYF,TGCAGTGCTAGCGACACAGGGGCGGCTGGACGAGCAGGGGAGACCCAGTACTTC,18,NA,TRBV20-1,TRBJ2-5,TRBD1
CASSLSTSGGNEQFF,TGTGCCAGCAGTTTATCAACTAGCGGGGGAAATGAGCAGTTCTTC,15,NA,TRBV27,TRBJ2-1,TRBD2
CATSRGGSSYNEQFF,TGTGCCACCAGCAGAGGTGGGAGCTCCTACAATGAGCAGTTCTTC,15,NA,TRBV15,TRBJ2-1,NA
CSAKGGGGTEAFF,TGCAGTGCTAAGGGGGGGGGAGGAACTGAAGCTTTCTTT,13,NA,TRBV20-1,TRBJ1-1,NA
CASTRTSGGETQYF,TGTGCCAGCACCCGGACTAGCGGGGGTGAGACCCAGTACTTC,14,many,TRBV11-2,TRBJ2-5,TRBD2
CASSFSYMTGYGYTF,TGCGCCAGCAGCTTTTCATACATGACTGGCTATGGCTACACCTTC,15,many,TRBV5-1,TRBJ1-2,NA
CASSLGRLEKQYF,TGTGCCAGCAGCTTAGGGAGACTAGAAAAGCAGTATTTT,13,NA,TRBV7-2,TRBJ2-3,NA
CASSLSQGQETQHF,TGTGCCAGCAGCTTAAGCCAGGGACAAGAGACCCAGCATTTT,14,NA,TRBV7-9,TRBJ1-5,NA
CASSQGAGGLNNEQFF,TGTGCCAGCAGCCAAGGCGCGGGGGGGCTCAACAATGAGCAGTTCTTC,16,NA,TRBV3-1,TRBJ2-1,TRBD2
CASSYPETGGWAEETQYF,TGTGCCAGCAGTTACCCGGAGACAGGGGGCTGGGCCGAGGAGACCCAGTACTTC,18,many,TRBV28,TRBJ2-5,TRBD1
CASSQPLGGRTENTEAFF,TGCGCCAGCAGCCAACCCTTAGGGGGGCGGACGGAGAACACTGAAGCTTTCTTT,18,NA,TRBV4-3,TRBJ1-1,NA
CASSAGQGNTGELFF,TGTGCCAGCAGTGCGGGACAGGGGAACACCGGGGAGCTGTTTTTT,15,NA,TRBV2,TRBJ2-2,TRBD1
CASSHGQGQPQHF,TGCGCCAGCAGCCACGGACAGGGGCAGCCCCAGCATTTT,13,NA,TRBV10-2,TRBJ1-5,TRBD1
CASSLTSGAHGYF,TGTGCCAGCAGCTTAACTAGCGGGGCCCACGGGTACTTC,13,NA,TRBV7-2,TRBJ2-5,TRBD2
CSYRQGIRNEQFF,TGCAGCTATCGACAGGGGATACGGAATGAGCAGTTCTTC,13,once,TRBV29-1,TRBJ2-1,TRBD1
CASSYSIWGYEQYF,TGTGCCAGCAGTTACTCGATTTGGGGGTACGAGCAGTACTTC,14,NA,TRBV6-2/TRBV6-3,TRBJ2-7,NA
CASHRGNTGELFF,TGTGCCAGCCACAGGGGGAACACCGGGGAGCTGTTTTTT,13,many,TRBV7-9,TRBJ2-2,TRBD1
CASSLALNTEAFF,TGTGCCAGCAGCCTCGCTCTTAACACTGAAGCTTTCTTT,13,many,TRBV14,TRBJ1-1,NA
CSASRPSGTRVEQYF,TGCAGTGCTAGTCGCCCTAGCGGGACAAGAGTCGAGCAGTACTTC,15,medium-sized,TRBV20-1,TRBJ2-7,TRBD2
CASSVSIASTDTQYF,TGTGCCAGCAGCGTAAGCATAGCCAGCACAGATACGCAGTATTTT,15,many,TRBV9,TRBJ2-3,NA
CASTYWMNTEAFF,TGTGCCAGCACGTATTGGATGAACACTGAAGCTTTCTTT,13,many,TRBV6-6,TRBJ1-1,NA
CASSLVFSGGAYEQFF,TGTGCCAGCAGCTTAGTGTTTAGCGGGGGGGCATATGAGCAGTTCTTC,16,medium-sized,TRBV7-2,TRBJ2-1,TRBD2
CASSQAPTGRAGNTIYF,TGCGCCAGCAGCCAAGCCCCCACGGGGCGTGCTGGAAACACCATATATTTT,17,NA,TRBV4-3,TRBJ1-3,NA
CASTEGSYGYTF,TGTGCCAGCACGGAGGGCAGCTATGGCTACACCTTC,12,many,TRBV6-2/TRBV6-3,TRBJ1-2,NA
CATSSELAGTTNEQFF,TGTGCCACCAGCAGTGAACTAGCGGGAACAACGAATGAGCAGTTCTTC,16,NA,TRBV15,TRBJ2-1,TRBD2
CAISEPTDTQYF,TGTGCCATCAGTGAGCCCACAGATACGCAGTATTTT,12,medium-sized,TRBV10-3,TRBJ2-3,NA
CASSSPRGTGELFF,TGTGCCAGCAGCTCCCCCCGAGGAACCGGGGAGCTGTTTTTT,14,many,TRBV11-2,TRBJ2-2,NA
CASSPVDRGLSPLHF,TGTGCCAGCAGTCCAGTCGACAGGGGGCTTTCACCCCTCCACTTT,15,NA,TRBV28,TRBJ1-6,TRBD1
CASHRGNSPLHF,TGTGCCAGCCACAGGGGGAACTCACCCCTCCACTTT,12,NA,TRBV7-9,TRBJ1-6,TRBD1
CASSVADQPQHF,TGTGCCAGCAGCGTAGCAGATCAGCCCCAGCATTTT,12,NA,TRBV9,TRBJ1-5,NA
CASSYSSRGAETQYF,TGTGCCAGCAGTTACTCGAGCAGGGGAGCTGAGACCCAGTACTTC,15,NA,TRBV6-2/TRBV6-3,TRBJ2-5,NA
CASSTKKDRVNGYTF,TGTGCCAGCAGTACGAAAAAGGACAGGGTCAATGGCTACACCTTC,15,many,TRBV12-3/TRBV12-4,TRBJ1-2,TRBD1
CASSQVGTSGNTIYF,TGCGCCAGCAGCCAAGTGGGGACCTCTGGAAACACCATATATTTT,15,many,TRBV4-3,TRBJ1-3,NA
CASSLVYRNTMNTEAFF,TGTGCCAGCAGCTTGGTCTACAGAAACACCATGAACACTGAAGCTTTCTTT,17,many,TRBV5-5,TRBJ1-1,NA
CASSTQGGEAFF,TGTGCCAGCAGTACTCAGGGGGGGGAAGCTTTCTTT,12,many,TRBV12-3/TRBV12-4,TRBJ1-1,TRBD1
CASSYAVDKGKLFF,TGTGCCAGCAGCTACGCCGTGGACAAGGGAAAACTGTTTTTT,14,NA,TRBV7-2,TRBJ1-4,NA
CSVEIGGGELFF,TGCAGCGTTGAAATTGGGGGGGGTGAACTGTTTTTT,12,NA,TRBV29-1,TRBJ1-4,NA
CASSLRGLSGGSGELFF,TGTGCCAGCAGTTTAAGAGGGTTGAGTGGAGGGTCCGGGGAGCTGTTTTTT,17,once,TRBV6-2/TRBV6-3,TRBJ2-2,NA
CASSLFTGAANTIYF,TGTGCCAGCAGCTTATTCACAGGGGCGGCAAACACCATATATTTT,15,NA,TRBV7-6,TRBJ1-3,TRBD1
CASTARGIRTDTQYF,TGTGCCAGCACCGCGCGGGGGATCCGTACAGATACGCAGTATTTT,15,many,TRBV11-3,TRBJ2-3,TRBD2
CASSRGLAGVPYEQYF,TGTGCCAGCAGCCGGGGACTAGCGGGAGTACCATACGAGCAGTACTTC,16,NA,TRBV7-9,TRBJ2-7,TRBD2
CASSVEFGAGRYEQYF,TGTGCCAGCAGTGTTGAGTTCGGGGCGGGCCGCTACGAGCAGTACTTC,16,many,TRBV2,TRBJ2-7,NA
CASSLAATSGGDEWFF,TGTGCCAGCAGCTTGGCAGCGACTAGCGGGGGTGATGAGTGGTTCTTC,16,NA,TRBV5-5,TRBJ2-1,TRBD2